This is a list of T cell receptor beta chains from one sample in a study of blood T cell repertoires in COVID-19. The table came from immunoSEQ multiplex PCR; TCRdb's copy has only in-frame clones and leaves some out. The repertoire includes 250,000 or so clones, around 88% of them detected once, and roughly 6% sits in the top ten. Sequencing was carried out using peripheral blood. The receptors shown here come from a woman in her twenties or thirties with COVID-19, enrolled during active disease. Each CDR3 is given with its conserved first and last residue. A D gene is named only where the DNA matches it firmly. A clone size is listed for some rows: how often the clone was seen (once, few, many), or a class if it is expanded.

v_gene	abundance	j_gene	d_gene	CDR3aa	CDR3nt
TRBV7-9	NA	TRBJ1-2	TRBD1	CASSPRQGDGYTF	TGTGCCAGCAGCCCTCGACAGGGTGATGGCTACACCTTC
TRBV4-2	NA	TRBJ2-1	NA	CASSLAPGQGPYNEQFF	TGTGCCAGCAGCCTCGCCCCTGGGCAGGGTCCCTACAATGAGCAGTTCTTC
TRBV11-2	NA	TRBJ2-5	NA	CASSTAGIQETQYF	TGTGCCAGCAGCACAGCGGGTATCCAAGAGACCCAGTACTTC
TRBV11-2	NA	TRBJ2-1	TRBD2	CASLGAGGPYNEQFF	TGTGCCAGCCTCGGGGCGGGGGGCCCTTACAATGAGCAGTTCTTC
TRBV7-2	NA	TRBJ2-7	TRBD1	CASSLVDRGSNYEQYF	TGTGCCAGCAGCTTAGTGGACAGGGGGTCGAACTACGAGCAGTACTTC
TRBV3-1/TRBV3-2	NA	TRBJ2-4	TRBD1	CASSQGPQGENIQYF	TGTGCCAGCAGCCAAGGTCCCCAGGGGGAAAACATTCAGTACTTC
TRBV2	NA	TRBJ2-1	TRBD2	CASSGLAGDNEQFF	TGTGCCAGCAGTGGCTTAGCGGGGGACAATGAGCAGTTCTTC
TRBV6-2/TRBV6-3	NA	TRBJ2-1	NA	CASSLGGFQGYNEQFF	TGTGCCAGCAGTTTAGGTGGGTTTCAGGGTTACAATGAGCAGTTCTTC
TRBV19	NA	TRBJ1-5	NA	CASSTGVRQPHQPQHF	TGTGCCAGTAGTACTGGGGTACGACAGCCACATCAGCCCCAGCATTTT
TRBV27	NA	TRBJ2-3	TRBD2	CASSPRTSGPRDTRYF	TGTGCCAGCAGTCCCCGGACTAGCGGGCCTCGGGATACGCGGTATTTT
TRBV18	NA	TRBJ1-4	TRBD1	CASSPERTGDGLFF	TGTGCCAGCTCACCAGAGCGTACAGGGGATGGACTGTTTTTT
TRBV2	NA	TRBJ1-2	TRBD1	CASSDGTATSYGYTF	TGTGCCAGCAGTGACGGGACAGCGACAAGTTATGGCTACACCTTC
TRBV28	NA	TRBJ2-7	TRBD1	CASSILDRDSDEQYF	TGTGCCAGCAGTATATTGGACAGGGACAGTGACGAGCAGTACTTC
TRBV10-1	NA	TRBJ2-1	TRBD2	CASSEAGSGRKGSSYNEQFF	TGCGCCAGCAGTGAAGCTGGTAGCGGGAGGAAGGGGAGCTCCTACAATGAGCAGTTCTTC
TRBV5-4	NA	TRBJ2-2	NA	CASSRDSQGVGELFF	TGTGCCAGCAGCCGGGACTCACAAGGCGTGGGGGAGCTGTTTTTT
TRBV7-2	NA	TRBJ1-1	NA	CASSRDTWNTEAFF	TGTGCCAGCAGCCGGGACACTTGGAACACTGAAGCTTTCTTT
TRBV7-9	NA	TRBJ2-1	TRBD1	CASSLWDRDNRLSYNEQFF	TGTGCCAGCAGCTTATGGGACAGGGACAACCGTTTATCTTACAATGAGCAGTTCTTC
TRBV4-1	NA	TRBJ2-5	TRBD2	CASSRLAGETQYF	TGCGCCAGCAGCCGACTAGCGGGCGAGACCCAGTACTTC
TRBV10-3	NA	TRBJ2-1	NA	CAISEGAPRLEQFF	TGTGCCATCAGTGAGGGGGCACCCCGTCTTGAGCAGTTCTTC
TRBV11-2	once	TRBJ2-2	TRBD2	CASSRLAGGTGELFF	TGTGCCAGCAGCCGACTAGCGGGAGGCACCGGGGAGCTGTTTTTT
TRBV2	once	TRBJ2-3	NA	CASSEALDGGWADTQYF	TGTGCCAGCAGTGAAGCGCTTGACGGCGGGTGGGCAGATACGCAGTATTTT
TRBV11-1	NA	TRBJ2-2	TRBD1	CASSLQGANTGELFF	TGTGCCAGCAGCTTGCAGGGGGCGAACACCGGGGAGCTGTTTTTT
TRBV19	NA	TRBJ2-3	NA	CASTSTGVKGSDTQYF	TGTGCCAGTACTAGCACGGGGGTAAAGGGATCAGATACGCAGTATTTT
TRBV4-3	NA	TRBJ1-5	NA	CASSPYLRGAHNQPQHF	TGCGCCAGCAGCCCCTACCTGCGGGGGGCGCACAATCAGCCCCAGCATTTT
TRBV4-3	NA	TRBJ2-3	TRBD1	CASSKGRGQGIDTQYF	TGCGCCAGCAGTAAAGGTCGGGGACAGGGTATAGATACGCAGTATTTT
TRBV5-1	NA	TRBJ2-3	NA	CASSPGSYGTDTQYF	TGCGCCAGCAGCCCGGGGAGTTATGGCACAGATACGCAGTATTTT
TRBV7-9	NA	TRBJ2-3	NA	CASSHLGAGVPRDTQYF	TGTGCCAGCAGCCACCTGGGGGCGGGAGTACCCCGGGATACGCAGTATTTT
TRBV7-2	NA	TRBJ2-1	NA	CASSLLTGGQDEQFF	TGTGCCAGCAGCTTATTAACGGGGGGCCAGGATGAGCAGTTCTTC
TRBV7-9	NA	TRBJ1-2	TRBD1	CASSGQGEISYGYTF	TGTGCCAGCAGTGGACAGGGGGAAATAAGCTATGGCTACACCTTC
TRBV6-5	few	TRBJ1-5	TRBD1	CASSPGTGGNQPQHF	TGTGCCAGCAGTCCCGGGACAGGGGGCAATCAGCCCCAGCATTTT
TRBV9	NA	TRBJ2-1	NA	CASSVGWGAASYNEQFF	TGTGCCAGCAGCGTAGGATGGGGAGCAGCCTCCTACAATGAGCAGTTCTTC
TRBV2	few	TRBJ1-3	NA	CASIGGRHSGNTIYF	TGTGCCAGCATTGGGGGCCGACACTCTGGAAACACCATATATTTT
TRBV18	NA	TRBJ2-7	NA	CASSPSDNYYEQYF	TGTGCCAGCTCACCTTCGGACAACTACTACGAGCAGTACTTC
TRBV19	NA	TRBJ2-7	NA	CASRPRGFLSYEQYF	TGTGCCAGTAGGCCCCGGGGGTTCCTCTCCTACGAGCAGTACTTC
TRBV2	NA	TRBJ2-3	NA	CASTTDTQYF	TGTGCCAGCACGACAGATACGCAGTATTTT
TRBV5-1	NA	TRBJ1-4	NA	CASSLVGSVTNEKLFF	TGCGCCAGCAGCTTGGTCGGGTCGGTGACTAATGAAAAACTGTTTTTT
TRBV7-2	few	TRBJ2-2	NA	CASSPQGSQNTGELFF	TGTGCCAGCAGCCCACAGGGTTCTCAGAACACCGGGGAGCTGTTTTTT
TRBV6-2/TRBV6-3	NA	TRBJ2-1	TRBD2	CASSENSGGPGNEQFF	TGTGCCAGCAGTGAGAATTCGGGGGGGCCAGGCAATGAGCAGTTCTTC
TRBV30	NA	TRBJ2-5	NA	CAWSGGPETQYF	TGTGCCTGGAGTGGAGGCCCAGAGACCCAGTACTTC
TRBV6-2/TRBV6-3	many	TRBJ2-7	NA	CASSYPEYEQYF	TGTGCCAGCAGTTACCCAGAATACGAGCAGTACTTC
TRBV4-1	once	TRBJ2-1	TRBD2	CASSQVGEGLGEQFF	TGCGCCAGCAGCCAAGTGGGGGAGGGCCTAGGTGAGCAGTTCTTC
TRBV5-1	NA	TRBJ2-3	NA	CASSLLRVSGSDTQYF	TGCGCCAGCAGCCTTCTCCGGGTCTCAGGGTCAGATACGCAGTATTTT
TRBV29-1	NA	TRBJ1-2	NA	CSVEPRSYGYTF	TGCAGCGTTGAACCCAGGTCCTATGGCTACACCTTC
TRBV6-1	NA	TRBJ1-1	NA	CASSTAGFMNTEAFF	TGTGCCAGCTCTACAGCAGGTTTCATGAACACTGAAGCTTTCTTT
TRBV28	NA	TRBJ1-4	TRBD1	CASSFGTGGVATNEKLFF	TGTGCCAGCAGTTTTGGGACAGGAGGGGTTGCAACTAATGAAAAACTGTTTTTT
TRBV4-3	NA	TRBJ1-5	NA	CASSQDYSNQPQHF	TGCGCCAGCAGCCAAGATTATAGCAATCAGCCCCAGCATTTT
TRBV2	NA	TRBJ1-2	NA	CASRLDTGRGYGYTF	TGTGCCAGCAGACTCGATACGGGCAGGGGATATGGCTACACCTTC
TRBV2	NA	TRBJ1-6	NA	CASSGTYFDITLHF	TGTGCCAGCAGTGGGACATATTTTGACATCACCCTCCACTTT
TRBV6-1	NA	TRBJ1-6	NA	CASSEATGGHTPLHF	TGTGCCAGCAGTGAAGCGACAGGCGGTCACACACCCCTCCACTTT
TRBV19	NA	TRBJ2-3	TRBD2	CASRDAGGNTDTQYF	TGTGCCAGCAGAGACGCGGGGGGGAACACAGATACGCAGTATTTT
TRBV3-1/TRBV3-2	NA	TRBJ2-5	NA	CASSREKGLSGQETQYF	TGTGCCAGCAGCCGAGAAAAAGGACTAAGTGGCCAAGAGACCCAGTACTTC
TRBV27	NA	TRBJ2-1	TRBD2	CASSFSGGAYNEQFF	TGTGCCAGCAGTTTTAGCGGGGGGGCGTACAATGAGCAGTTCTTC
TRBV4-1	NA	TRBJ2-1	TRBD2	CASSPLRAGGLYNEQFF	TGCGCCAGCAGCCCCCTTCGGGCGGGGGGGCTCTACAATGAGCAGTTCTTC
TRBV30	NA	TRBJ2-5	TRBD1	CAWGTVQETQYF	TGTGCCTGGGGGACAGTGCAAGAGACCCAGTACTTC
TRBV5-1	NA	TRBJ2-3	TRBD2	CASTLSGGLTDTQYF	TGCGCCAGCACACTTAGCGGGGGCCTCACAGATACGCAGTATTTT
TRBV27	NA	TRBJ2-7	NA	CASSLKDSPLYEQYF	TGTGCCAGCAGTTTAAAGGACAGTCCCCTCTACGAGCAGTACTTC
TRBV7-2	NA	TRBJ2-5	TRBD2	CASTGEAGLKETQYF	TGTGCCAGCACCGGGGAAGCGGGGCTTAAAGAGACCCAGTACTTC
TRBV6-6	NA	TRBJ1-2	NA	CASSEAAPGYYGYTF	TGTGCCAGCAGTGAGGCAGCTCCTGGGTACTATGGCTACACCTTC
TRBV3-1/TRBV3-2	NA	TRBJ2-3	TRBD2	CASSHLRSGGDTQYF	TGTGCCAGCAGCCATTTACGTAGCGGGGGAGATACGCAGTATTTT